This record looks at one T cell receptor beta chain sequence and its context. CDR1 and CDR2 (germline): SGHDN, FVKESK. CDR3 length: 16 amino acids. V was clipped by 1 base and J by 2 bases; unmatched bases: 3. The cohort excluded patients with autoimmune disease history or systemic immunosuppression. The source of the sample is a study of OX40 agonist ivuxolimab in advanced cancers. Study-level background: As their treatment, patients were administered ivuxolimab, an agonistic anti-OX40 (CD134) antibody. Earlier anti-PD-1, anti-PD-L1 or anti-CTLA-4 therapy was permitted; about 39% had received some. The study reported partial responses in three patients: one hepatocellular carcinoma, two cutaneous melanoma.

Produced via immunoSEQ multiplex PCR; TCRdb's table is partial and in-frame only. The sample lists about 18,000 clones; 75% to 90% were seen once. The V call is TRBV14, the J call TRBJ2-5, with 11 bases fitting TRBD2. The sample was CD4+ or CD8+ T cells sorted from blood, taken in a trial of the OX40 agonist ivuxolimab. This receptor was identified in an adult with an advanced solid tumor such as melanoma, head and neck, liver or kidney cancer. The CDR3 DNA follows: TGTGCCAGCAGCCAAGGTAGCGGGGGGGAGCAAGAGACCCAGTACTTC. This gives the protein CASSQGSGGEQETQYF.